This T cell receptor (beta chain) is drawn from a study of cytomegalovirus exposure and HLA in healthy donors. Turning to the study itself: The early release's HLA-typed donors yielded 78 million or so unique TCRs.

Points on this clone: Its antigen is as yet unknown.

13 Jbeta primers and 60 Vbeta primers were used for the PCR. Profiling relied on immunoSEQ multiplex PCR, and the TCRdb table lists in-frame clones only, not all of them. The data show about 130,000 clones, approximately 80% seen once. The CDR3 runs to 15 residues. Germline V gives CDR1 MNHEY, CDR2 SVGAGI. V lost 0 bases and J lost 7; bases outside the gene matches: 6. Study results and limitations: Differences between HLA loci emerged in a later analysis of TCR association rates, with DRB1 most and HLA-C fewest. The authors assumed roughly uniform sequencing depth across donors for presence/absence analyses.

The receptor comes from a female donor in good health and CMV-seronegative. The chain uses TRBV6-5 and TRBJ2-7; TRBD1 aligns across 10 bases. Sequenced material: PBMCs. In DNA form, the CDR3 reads TGTGCCAGCAGTTACTCAAGGGACAGGGGACGTGAGCAGTACTTC. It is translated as CASSYSRDRGREQYF.